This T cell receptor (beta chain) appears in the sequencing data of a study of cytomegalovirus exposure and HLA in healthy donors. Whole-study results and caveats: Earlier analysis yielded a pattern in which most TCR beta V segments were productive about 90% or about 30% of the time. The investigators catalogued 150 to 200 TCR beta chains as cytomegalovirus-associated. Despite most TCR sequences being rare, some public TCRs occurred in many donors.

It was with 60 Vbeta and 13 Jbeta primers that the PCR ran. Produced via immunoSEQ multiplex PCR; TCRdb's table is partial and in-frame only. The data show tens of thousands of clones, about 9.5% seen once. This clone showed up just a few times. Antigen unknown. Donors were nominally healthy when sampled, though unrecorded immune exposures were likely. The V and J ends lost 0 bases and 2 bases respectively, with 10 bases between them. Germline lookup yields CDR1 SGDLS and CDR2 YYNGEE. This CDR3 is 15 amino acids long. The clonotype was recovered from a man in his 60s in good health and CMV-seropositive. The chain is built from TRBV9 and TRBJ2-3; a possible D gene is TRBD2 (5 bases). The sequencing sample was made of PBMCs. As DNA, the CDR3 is TGTGCCAGCAGCGTAGCCCCGACTACCACAGATACGCAGTATTTT. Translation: CASSVAPTTTDTQYF.